Below, 27 T cell receptor beta chains from the same sample are listed, as sequenced in a study of a mutant IDH1 vaccine in newly diagnosed glioma. The time point was: baseline, week 1 (first vaccination visit). The sample's treatment: pre-vaccination baseline after standard-of-care therapy. Libraries were prepared by immunoSEQ multiplex PCR; TCRdb keeps only in-frame clonotypes and omits some of them. This table has approximately 70,000 clones, 80% to 90% appearing once. The input for sequencing was PBMCs, taken from a glioma patient treated with radiotherapy, temozolomide or both. The origin of the receptors is a man aged 25 to 40 with glioma.

This chain uses TRBV2 with TRBJ1-4; D gene unclear. Germline CDR1 is SNHLY and CDR2 is FYNNEI. This CDR3 comprises 13 residues. Trimming shortened V by 4 bases and J by 10 bases, and 13 bases separated the two germline ends. The CDR3 reads CASSGRGVGKLFF. The CDR3 DNA follows: TGTGCCAGCAGTGGACGCGGGGTTGGAAAACTGTTTTTT.

This clone has a handful of counts. DNA for the CDR3: TGTGCCAGCAGCTTAGGCGGACAGGGACTAAATCAGCCCCAGCATTTT. As protein: CASSLGGQGLNQPQHF. This chain uses TRBV13 with TRBJ1-5, with 8 positions matching TRBD1. Germline trimming cut 0 bases from V and 4 bases from J; bases unmatched to any gene: 5. The CDR3 contains 16 residues. Germline-derived CDR1 and CDR2 are PRHDT and FYEKMQ (reference sequence).

This clone was recorded only once. V usage is TRBV7-8 and J usage is TRBJ1-2; TRBD1 is a possible D gene (6 bases). The V gene's germline CDR1 is SGHVS and CDR2 FQNEAQ. The CDR3 is 18 residues long. V was pared by 0 bases and J by 0 bases, with 17 bases between. The CDR3: CASSLALWTELANYGYTF. In DNA form, the CDR3 reads TGTGCCAGCAGCTTAGCCCTCTGGACAGAATTAGCTAACTATGGCTACACCTTC.

The gene calls are TRBV11-3 and TRBJ2-5, with TRBD2 identical over 7 bases. With 1 base clipped from V and 11 bases from J, the junction kept 7 bases outside the gene matches. The CDR3 length is 13 residues. Germline CDR1 is SGHNT and CDR2 is YENEEA. This chain's CDR3 is CASSLAGTREQYF. DNA for the CDR3: TGTGCCAGCAGCTTAGCCGGTACGCGGGAGCAGTACTTC.

This clone was seen a single time. This chain joins TRBV15 and TRBJ1-2; TRBD1 is a possible D gene (6 bases). The CDR3 is 13 residues long. V was pared by 3 bases and J by 3 bases, with 8 bases between. Germline values: CDR1 LNHNV, CDR2 YYDKDF (reference sequence). DNA for the CDR3: TGTGCCACCAGCAGCCGACAGGACTATGGCTACACCTTC. Protein product: CATSSRQDYGYTF. Drawing the rest from reference TRBV15 and TRBJ1-2, the complete variable domain is DAMVIQNPRYQVTQFGKPVTLSCSQTLNHNVMYWYQQKSSQAPKLLFHYYDKDFNNEADTPDNFQSRRPNTSFCFLDIRSPGLGDTAMYLCATSSRQDYGYTFGSGTRLTVV.

The DNA for the CDR3 is TGTGCCAGCAGCTTGGAAGGCCCCCTCTCTGGAAACACCATATATTTT. Encoded protein: CASSLEGPLSGNTIYF. The rearrangement links TRBV5-4 to TRBJ1-3; D is unresolved. Between the trimmed V and J ends, which lost 0 bases and 0 bases, there was a span of 10 bases. This CDR3 is built from 16 residues. Germline lookup yields CDR1 SGHNT and CDR2 YYREEE (reference sequence). Drawing the rest from reference TRBV5-4 and TRBJ1-3, the complete variable domain is ETGVTQSPTHLIKTRGQQVTLRCSSQSGHNTVSWYQQALGQGPQFIFQYYREEENGRGNFPPRFSGLQFPNYSSELNVNALELDDSALYLCASSLEGPLSGNTIYFGEGSWLTVV.

This chain connects TRBV7-8 to TRBJ2-1, with TRBD1 matching 11 bases. The J segment lost 9 bases and the V segment lost 2 bases, leaving 9 bases of the junction unmatched. The CDR3 covers 16 residues. Germline loops: CDR1 SGHVS, CDR2 FQNEAQ. The CDR3 coding sequence is TGTGCCAGCAGCTTAATCGTAAGGGACAGGGGGGGTGAGCAGTTCTTC. Encoded protein: CASSLIVRDRGGEQFF.

The chain links TRBV19 to TRBJ1-2, with D possibly being TRBD1 (6 bases). The CDR3 totals 14 residues. V was cut by 5 bases and J by 4 bases, with 14 bases left in between. CDR1 and CDR2 from the germline V gene are LNHDA and SQIVND (reference sequence). CDR3 in DNA: TGTGCCAGTAGTGTTACAGGGTTGCGCTATGGCTACACCTTC. Encoded protein: CASSVTGLRYGYTF.

V and J are TRBV19 and TRBJ2-3; D call uncertain. Deletions cut 7 bases from V and 4 bases from J, with 12 bases between. Germline V gives CDR1 LNHDA, CDR2 SQIVND (reference sequence). This CDR3 contains 13 residues. The CDR3 DNA is TGTGCCAGTAACAGTGGGAATGCAGATACGCAGTATTTT. This encodes CASNSGNADTQYF. Full variable domain (rest looked up from reference TRBV19 and TRBJ2-3): DGGITQSPKYLFRKEGQNVTLSCEQNLNHDAMYWYRQDPGQGLRLIYYSQIVNDFQKGDIAEGYSVSREKKESFPLTVTSAQKNPTAFYLCASNSGNADTQYFGPGTRLTVL.

V is TRBV29-1 and J is TRBJ2-7; the D gene is possibly TRBD2 (5 bases). Per the germline V gene, CDR1 is SQVTM and CDR2 is ANQGSEA. V dropped 4 bases and J dropped 1 base, with 8 bases sitting between them. The CDR3 runs to 12 residues. CDR3 sequence reads: CSVAGDSYEQYF. DNA of the CDR3: TGCAGCGTTGCCGGGGATTCCTACGAGCAGTACTTC.

This chain connects TRBV5-1 to TRBJ1-2; D gene unclear. Germline V lookup: CDR1 SGHRS, CDR2 YFSETQ. The CDR3 length is 13 residues. V lost 4 bases to trimming and J lost 8 bases, with 15 bases between them. The CDR3 loop reads CASSPVFGGGYTF. For the CDR3, the DNA is TGCGCCAGCAGCCCGGTGTTCGGAGGCGGCTACACCTTC.

The chain has TRBV7-8 and TRBJ1-2; D perhaps matches TRBD1 (5 bases). The CDR3 length is 13 residues. The V gene's germline CDR1 is SGHVS and CDR2 FQNEAQ. Trimming removed 0 bases from V and 4 bases from J, with 6 bases in between. The CDR3, as DNA: TGTGCCAGCAGCTTAGCCGGGGCCTATGGCTACACCTTC. Amino acids: CASSLAGAYGYTF.

The rearrangement links TRBV2 to TRBJ1-2; TRBD1 matches at 7 bases. V shed 3 bases, J shed 7 bases, and the junction held 5 bases outside the gene matches. The germline V gene encodes CDR1 SNHLY and CDR2 FYNNEI. The CDR3 has 13 residues. The CDR3, as DNA: TGTGCCAGCAGTGACACAGGGGCGGGTGGCTACACCTTC. Protein sequence: CASSDTGAGGYTF. Full variable domain (missing parts from reference TRBV2 and TRBJ1-2): EPEVTQTPSHQVTQMGQEVILRCVPISNHLYFYWYRQILGQKVEFLVSFYNNEISEKSEIFDDQFSVERPDGSNFTLKIRSTKLEDSAMYFCASSDTGAGGYTFGSGTRLTVV.

CDR3 sequence reads: CASSFIRDSLAKNIQYF. The DNA for the CDR3 is TGTGCCAGCAGCTTTATCCGGGACAGCTTAGCCAAAAACATTCAGTACTTC. The chain carries TRBV13 and TRBJ2-4; 7 nucleotides match TRBD1. With V trimmed by 3 bases and J by 0 bases, 8 bases remained unmatched. CDR1 and CDR2 (germline): PRHDT, FYEKMQ (reference sequence). This CDR3 is 17 amino acids long.

J is TRBJ2-5 and V is TRBV18; D is uncertain. Germline V gene data show CDR1 as KGHSH and CDR2 as LQKENI. V lost 3 bases to trimming and J lost 5 bases, with 10 bases between them. The CDR3 runs to 13 residues. This CDR3 is CASSPQIQETQYF. The CDR3 DNA reads as TGTGCCAGCTCACCTCAGATTCAGGAGACCCAGTACTTC.

This sequence joins TRBV11-3 and TRBJ2-2; 11 nucleotides match TRBD2. Germline CDR1 reads SGHNT; CDR2 reads YENEEA. V lost 3 bases, J lost 0 bases, and 3 bases stayed unmatched. The CDR3 is 17 residues long. The CDR3 loop reads CASSLHSGGANTGELFF. The CDR3 DNA follows: TGTGCCAGCAGCTTGCATAGCGGGGGGGCGAACACCGGGGAGCTGTTTTTT.

This rearrangement joins TRBV11-2 to TRBJ2-6; 7 positions match TRBD1. The germline CDR1 and CDR2 sequences are SGHAT and FQNNGV. CDR3 length: 14 amino acids. Trimming took 3 bases from V and 8 from J; bases not matched to a gene: 4. This CDR3 reads CASSLTGSSNVLTF. CDR3 DNA: TGTGCCAGCAGCTTGACAGGGTCGTCCAACGTCCTGACTTTC.

The chain uses TRBV14 and TRBJ1-2, with D maybe TRBD1 (5 bases). Deletions cut 4 bases from V and 4 bases from J, with 10 bases between. This CDR3 comprises 13 residues. Germline lookup yields CDR1 SGHDN and CDR2 FVKESK. DNA of the CDR3: TGTGCCAGCAGCCCAGGGCAGAGCTATGGCTACACCTTC. Translation: CASSPGQSYGYTF.

This clone appeared a single time. This chain joins TRBV30 and TRBJ1-5; D perhaps matches TRBD1 (5 bases). The V and J ends lost 2 bases and 6 bases respectively, with 11 bases between them. Germline CDR1 is GTSNPN and CDR2 is SVGIG (reference sequence). This CDR3 region has 13 residues. The CDR3 protein is CAWSRQGLQPQHF. Written as DNA, the CDR3 is TGTGCCTGGAGTAGGCAGGGACTTCAGCCCCAGCATTTT.

The chain joins TRBV7-9 to TRBJ2-1; 9 positions match TRBD1. The CDR3 has 15 residues. J was trimmed by 2 bases and V by 5 bases; bases with no gene match: 4. The germline CDR1 and CDR2 sequences are SEHNR and FQNEAQ (reference sequence). DNA for the CDR3: TGTGCCAGCAGCCCCGGACAGGGGCCCTACAATGAGCAGTTCTTC. This translates into CASSPGQGPYNEQFF.

The chain has TRBV29-1 and TRBJ2-4, with D possibly TRBD2 on 6 matching bases. V gave up 0 bases and J gave up 6 bases, with 12 bases separating them. Germline CDR1 is SQVTM and CDR2 is ANQGSEA. CDR3 length: 14 residues. CDR3 DNA: TGCAGCGTTGAAGAAGGAGGGAAGGGAAACATTCAGTACTTC. Its translation: CSVEEGGKGNIQYF.

This clone has a single count. The chain carries TRBV6-5 and TRBJ1-1; D ambiguous. This CDR3 region has 14 residues. The germline V and J ends were trimmed by 2 bases and 1 base, with 8 bases remaining between them. The germline CDR1 and CDR2 sequences are MNHEY and SVGAGI. The CDR3: CASSYAEANTEAFF. The DNA for the CDR3 is TGTGCCAGCAGTTACGCCGAAGCGAACACTGAAGCTTTCTTT.

The chain employs TRBV10-3 and TRBJ2-1, with D possibly being TRBD1 (5 bases). Trimming took 6 bases from V and 3 from J, leaving 12 bases between them. CDR3 length: 14 residues. CDR1 ENHRY and CDR2 SYGVKD come from the germline V gene. The CDR3: CAIRQGKDYNEQFF. The CDR3 coding sequence is TGTGCCATCAGGCAGGGCAAAGACTACAATGAGCAGTTCTTC.

In its sample, this clone was seen a few times. The chain links TRBV27 to TRBJ1-1, with 8 bases lining up with TRBD1. The ends lost 4 bases at V and 9 bases at J; junction bases unmatched: 10. Germline values: CDR1 MNHEY, CDR2 SMNVEV (reference sequence). There are 14 residues in the CDR3. The DNA for the CDR3 is TGTGCCAGCAGTTCCCCGGGGACAGGCAGGCAAGCTTTCTTT. Translating it yields CASSSPGTGRQAFF.

The DNA for the CDR3 is TGTGCCAGCAGCCCCCCTTTCGGGACAGGGAGTACGAAGCAGTACTTC. It is translated as CASSPPFGTGSTKQYF. V is TRBV14 and J is TRBJ2-7; TRBD1 matches at 9 bases. CDR3 length equals 16 residues. CDR1 and CDR2 from the germline V gene are SGHDN and FVKESK. V trimming: 4 bases; J trimming: 8 bases; junction bases outside the gene matches: 15.

This clone was detected only once. The V call is TRBV11-2, the J call TRBJ1-6; tentative D call: TRBD1 (5 bases). This CDR3 is 15 amino acids long. The ends were cut back, 5 bases at V and 5 bases at J, with 13 bases in the middle. Per germline, CDR1 SGHAT and CDR2 FQNNGV. As DNA, the CDR3 is TGTGCCAGCAGCCCTAACCGGGGGAATAATTCACCCCTCCACTTT. This sequence encodes CASSPNRGNNSPLHF.

This sequence joins TRBV6-5 and TRBJ1-1; D is possibly TRBD1 (5 bases). The germline gives CDR1 MNHEY, CDR2 SVGAGI. Trimming pared 5 bases from V and 5 bases from J, leaving 6 bases between. The CDR3 loop spans 11 amino acids. The CDR3 protein is CASSQGTEAFF. The CDR3 DNA reads TGTGCCAGCAGTCAGGGAACTGAAGCTTTCTTT.